Following are 25 T cell receptor beta chains from one sample sequenced in a study of T-cell memory formation after mild COVID-19. Via MiXCR, TCRdb re-called the 5' RACE reads, giving one row per CDR3 protein. Of around 420,000 distinct CDR3 sequences in the sample, less than 25% were seen once. Sequenced material: PBMCs or a T cell subset sorted from them (not recorded which). The source of these receptors is an adult woman who had mild COVID-19 (a few samples of this study predate the infection). Cell type and time point are not known.

This clonotype has more than one count but fewer than ten. V is TRBV7-6 and J is TRBJ1-1, with 9 bases aligning to TRBD1. This CDR3 has 15 residues. The germline gives CDR1 SGHVS, CDR2 FNYEAQ. With V trimmed by 5 bases and J by 5 bases, 9 bases remained unmatched. The CDR3 protein is CASSGAPQGATEAFF. The CDR3 DNA follows: TGTGCCAGCAGCGGAGCCCCACAGGGGGCAACTGAAGCTTTCTTT.

The V call is TRBV24-1, the J call TRBJ2-4; D possibly corresponds to TRBD1 (6 bases). This CDR3 contains 15 residues. Trimming left V 2 bases short and J 8 bases short, with 15 bases between. Germline loops: CDR1 KGHDR, CDR2 SFDVKD. The CDR3: CATSDSRGKGYIQYF. The CDR3 DNA reads TGTGCCACCAGTGATTCCAGGGGAAAAGGGTACATTCAGTACTTC.

The chain uses TRBV15 and TRBJ2-3; TRBD2 matches at 10 bases. The germline CDR1 and CDR2 sequences are LNHNV and YYDKDF (reference sequence). The V segment lost 0 bases and the J segment 10 bases; nucleotides outside the gene matches: 10. This CDR3 contains 16 residues. CDR3 in amino acids: CATSRDDPAGGMSQYF. The CDR3 DNA reads TGTGCCACCAGCAGAGATGATCCAGCGGGGGGGATGTCGCAGTATTTT.

The chain couples TRBV6-5 to TRBJ2-5; 11 bases align to TRBD2. The CDR3 has 16 residues. The junction had 7 bases not matched to a gene; V was cut back by 0 bases and J by 7 bases. Germline V gives CDR1 MNHEY, CDR2 SVGAGI. In DNA, the CDR3 is TGTGCCAGCAGTTACTCGACTAGCGGGGCAGCAGGGACCCAGTACTTC. This sequence encodes CASSYSTSGAAGTQYF.

This clonotype was recorded at least ten times. The V call is TRBV19, the J call TRBJ2-7; D is perhaps TRBD2 (6 bases). Germline values: CDR1 LNHDA, CDR2 SQIVND (reference sequence). V shed 0 bases and J shed 4 bases, with 16 bases lying between them. This CDR3 has 16 amino acids. The CDR3 region is CASSIDGQGLLYEQYF. CDR3 DNA sequence: TGTGCCAGTAGTATAGACGGGCAGGGACTTCTATACGAGCAGTACTTC. Supplemented by reference TRBV19 and TRBJ2-7, the full variable domain reads DGGITQSPKYLFRKEGQNVTLSCEQNLNHDAMYWYRQDPGQGLRLIYYSQIVNDFQKGDIAEGYSVSREKKESFPLTVTSAQKNPTAFYLCASSIDGQGLLYEQYFGPGTRLTVT.

This clonotype was counted between two and nine times. The genes are TRBV5-4 and TRBJ1-1, with 9 bases identical to TRBD1. The CDR3 covers 15 residues. Germline CDR1 SGHNT, CDR2 YYREEE (reference sequence). The J segment lost 3 bases and the V segment lost 3 bases, leaving 6 bases of the junction unmatched. The CDR3 region has the DNA TGTGCCAGCAGCTCTACAGGGGGCGCGGACACTGAAGCTTTCTTT. Residues: CASSSTGGADTEAFF.

This clonotype occurred once. The chain recombines TRBV7-9 with TRBJ1-1; D uncertain. The CDR3 has 11 amino acids. Trimming shortened V by 6 bases and J by 5 bases, and 7 bases separated the two germline ends. Germline lookup yields CDR1 SEHNR and CDR2 FQNEAQ (reference sequence). CDR3 sequence (DNA): TGTGCCAGCAGGGGGAAGACTGAAGCTTTCTTT. Amino acids: CASRGKTEAFF.

The V and J genes are TRBV20-1 and TRBJ1-1; no reliable D call. The length of the CDR3 is 13 residues. Germline V gene lookup returns CDR1 DFQATT and CDR2 SNEGSKA (reference sequence). V lost 2 bases and J lost 7, with 14 bases in between. The DNA for the CDR3 is TGCAGTGCTAGACCCGGTGGAGTGGGTGAAGCTTTCTTT. Residues: CSARPGGVGEAFF.

The chain employs TRBV13 and TRBJ2-7; D may match TRBD1 or TRBD2 (6 bases each). Deletions cut 5 bases from V and 4 bases from J, with 21 bases between. The CDR3 covers 16 residues. Germline assignment: CDR1 PRHDT and CDR2 FYEKMQ (reference sequence). The CDR3, as DNA: TGTGCCAGCAGCCCTTTGGGGGGCGCGAGGGGGTACGAGCAGTACTTC. It specifies CASSPLGGARGYEQYF. Full variable domain (remainder filled in from reference TRBV13 and TRBJ2-7): AAGVIQSPRHLIKEKRETATLKCYPIPRHDTVYWYQQGPGQDPQFLISFYEKMQSDKGSIPDRFSAQQFSDYHSELNMSSLELGDSALYFCASSPLGGARGYEQYFGPGTRLTVT.

This chain uses TRBV15 with TRBJ2-7; D is ambiguous. From germline, CDR1 is LNHNV and CDR2 YYDKDF (reference sequence). With 0 bases removed from V and 3 bases from J, the gap between germline ends came to 6 bases. The CDR3 length is 13 residues. This CDR3 is CATSRDWSYEQYF. In DNA form, the CDR3 reads TGTGCCACCAGCAGAGATTGGAGCTACGAGCAGTACTTC.

This clonotype was seen a handful of times. The V call is TRBV10-2, the J call TRBJ2-5; D perhaps matches TRBD2 (6 bases). The CDR3 is made up of 13 amino acids. Germline-derived CDR1 and CDR2 are WSHSY and SAAADI. V lost 11 bases to trimming and J lost 5 bases, with 18 bases between them. In nucleotides, the CDR3 is TGCGCCGCCGAAGCGGGTTTGGGGGAGACCCAGTACTTC. Protein sequence: CAAEAGLGETQYF.

The chain recombines TRBV10-3 with TRBJ2-3; 11 bases fit TRBD2. This CDR3 spans 16 amino acids. V lost 6 bases, J lost 2 bases, and 7 bases stayed unmatched. Germline V gene sequence: CDR1 ENHRY, CDR2 SYGVKD. The CDR3 region is CAISGLAGGNTDTQYF. CDR3 nucleotide sequence: TGTGCCATCAGCGGTCTAGCGGGGGGCAACACAGATACGCAGTATTTT.

This sequence joins TRBV6-6 and TRBJ1-4; TRBD1 matches at 8 bases. Germline lookup yields CDR1 MNHNY and CDR2 SVGAGI (reference sequence). The V and J ends lost 6 bases and 11 bases, in that order; junction bases with no gene match: 11. The CDR3 totals 14 residues. The CDR3 nucleotides are TGTGCCAGCAGCTCGGGACAGGAAATGATCAAACTGTTTTTT. This translates into CASSSGQEMIKLFF.

This clonotype has a count of ten or more. The J gene is TRBJ1-1, the V gene TRBV12-3 or TRBV12-4; D call uncertain. Trimming stripped 6 bases from V and 0 bases from J, with 11 bases between. CDR3 size: 14 residues. The CDR3 DNA reads TGTGCCAGCAGACACAGAAGAATGAACACTGAAGCTTTCTTT. Amino acid sequence: CASRHRRMNTEAFF.

The genes are TRBV7-9 and TRBJ2-6; no firm D call. CDR1 SEHNR and CDR2 FQNEAQ come from the germline V gene (reference sequence). V lost 5 bases and J 11 bases, leaving 4 bases between the germline ends. The CDR3 loop spans 10 amino acids. This chain's CDR3 is CASSRDVLTF. CDR3 in DNA: TGTGCCAGCAGCCGGGACGTCCTGACTTTC.

This clonotype occurred a few times. The V call is TRBV7-9, the J call TRBJ2-1; D is unclear. V was trimmed by 5 bases and J by 8 bases, leaving 13 bases between them. CDR1 and CDR2 from the germline V gene are SEHNR and FQNEAQ (reference sequence). There are 13 residues in the CDR3. CDR3 in DNA: TGTGCCAGCAGCCCCCCGTCGGTTTATGAGCAGTTCTTC. Translated: CASSPPSVYEQFF.

This clonotype showed up just a few times. The chain recombines TRBV7-2 with TRBJ1-5, with 7 bases that match TRBD1. V trimming: 2 bases; J trimming: 2 bases; junction bases outside the gene matches: 9. The germline V gene has CDR1 SGHTA and CDR2 FQGNSA. This CDR3 contains 17 residues. Here the CDR3 DNA reads TGTGCCAGCAGCTTATGGGGAGGGGGCCGTGGCAATCAGCCCCAGCATTTT. It is translated as CASSLWGGGRGNQPQHF.

In this sample, this clonotype turned up a few times. The rearrangement links TRBV4-2 to TRBJ2-6, with 8 bases lining up with TRBD1. Germline-derived CDR1 and CDR2 are LGHNA and YNFKEQ. The V gene end was trimmed by 5 bases and the J gene end by 3 bases; junction bases not matched to a gene: 12. CDR3 length: 18 residues. CDR3 sequence reads: CASSETGTGLVGANVLTF. CDR3 sequence (DNA): TGTGCCAGCAGCGAAACCGGGACAGGCTTGGTTGGGGCCAACGTCCTGACTTTC.

This clonotype was counted a few times. The chain employs TRBV20-1 and TRBJ2-3; 8 nucleotides align to TRBD2. CDR1 is DFQATT and CDR2 is SNEGSKA in the germline V gene (reference sequence). The junction had 10 bases not matched to a gene; V was cut back by 1 base and J by 1 base. The length of the CDR3 is 17 residues. The CDR3 region has the DNA TGCAGTGCTAGAGGGTTATTGGCGGGAGGTCGCACAGATACGCAGTATTTT. Encoded protein: CSARGLLAGGRTDTQYF.

This chain connects TRBV7-2 to TRBJ2-2, with 10 positions matching TRBD2. This CDR3 comprises 16 residues. In germline, CDR1 is SGHTA, CDR2 FQGNSA. V trimming: 1 base; J trimming: 5 bases; junction bases outside the gene matches: 4. CDR3 amino acids: CASSLVSSGSTGELFF. In nucleotides, the CDR3 is TGTGCCAGCAGCTTAGTCTCTAGCGGGAGTACCGGGGAGCTGTTTTTT. The full variable domain, with the rest looked up from reference TRBV7-2 and TRBJ2-2, is GAGVSQSPSNKVTEKGKDVELRCDPISGHTALYWYRQSLGQGLEFLIYFQGNSAPDKSGLPSDRFSAERTGGSVSTLTIQRTQQEDSAVYLCASSLVSSGSTGELFFGEGSRLTVL.

This clonotype was seen more than once but under ten times. CDR3 region: CASSPFGGSGNTIYF. The CDR3 DNA reads TGTGCCAGCAGCCCTTTCGGAGGCTCTGGAAACACCATATATTTT. This chain uses TRBV7-2 with TRBJ1-3, with D uncertain. Between the trimmed V and J ends, which lost 5 bases and 0 bases, there was a span of 11 bases. This CDR3 region has 15 residues. The V gene's germline CDR1 is SGHTA and CDR2 FQGNSA.

The table lists this clonotype with a few counts. The chain employs TRBV10-3 and TRBJ2-1, with 8 positions matching TRBD2. The CDR3 sequence is 15 residues long. Germline trimming cut 8 bases from V and 8 bases from J; bases unmatched to any gene: 14. From germline, CDR1 is ENHRY and CDR2 SYGVKD. The CDR3 spells CAIRSGTRGRDEQFF. DNA for the CDR3: TGTGCCATCCGATCCGGGACTAGGGGAAGGGATGAGCAGTTCTTC.

In this sample, this clonotype turned up a few times. This sequence joins TRBV7-9 and TRBJ1-5; a weak D match, TRBD1 (6 bases). The CDR3 has 14 residues. Trimming cost V 5 bases and J 3 bases, with 11 bases left between them. Per the germline V gene, CDR1 is SEHNR and CDR2 is FQNEAQ (reference sequence). The CDR3 DNA sequence: TGTGCCAGCAGCCCACAGGGTCACAATCAGCCCCAGCATTTT. Amino acid sequence: CASSPQGHNQPQHF.

The gene calls are TRBV7-3 and TRBJ2-7; D gene unclear. Germline CDR1 and CDR2: SGHTA and FQGTGA. The V end lost 1 base, the J end lost 3 bases, and 13 bases lay between the germline ends. CDR3 length equals 15 residues. The CDR3 DNA sequence: TGTGCCAGCAGCTTAAATCCAGCGTTGGGCTACGAGCAGTACTTC. Translating gives CASSLNPALGYEQYF.

V usage is TRBV3-1 and J usage is TRBJ2-3; 13 bases fit TRBD2. Germline CDR1 reads LGHDT; CDR2 reads YNNKEL (reference sequence). V shed 7 bases and J 1 base; nucleotides not matched to a gene: 14. The CDR3 spans 19 residues. The CDR3: CASIGTSGGGKLGTDTQYF. Written as DNA, the CDR3 is TGTGCCAGCATAGGAACTAGCGGGGGGGGAAAACTCGGCACAGATACGCAGTATTTT.